This TCR beta chain comes out of a study of early stage breast cancer tumors. About the study: Most of the 16 invasive tumors were ER+, PR+ and HER2-. Average read coverage per sample was 7.5 to 10-fold. Overall study results and limits: Bulk DNA sequencing of unsorted cells missed chain pairing and markers. Commonly generated sequences made up most enriched TCRB sequences shared between patients.

Profiled with immunoSEQ multiplex PCR; TCRdb holds only in-frame clones, not every one. Here the sample spans about 72,000 clones, roughly 84% being singletons. Turning to this clone: No antigen is known for it.

From germline, CDR1 is SEHNR and CDR2 FQNEAQ (reference sequence). Trimming removed 5 bases from V and 7 bases from J, with 9 bases in between. CDR3 length equals 12 residues. This rearrangement joins TRBV7-9 to TRBJ2-1; D ambiguous. Input material: blood. This receptor was identified in a person between 55 and 69 years old with breast cancer. CDR3: CASSLDGNEQFF. CDR3 DNA sequence: TGTGCCAGCAGCCTTGACGGAAATGAGCAGTTCTTC.